These T cell receptor beta chains were read from a single sample in a study of high-grade serous ovarian cancer treatment subgroups. TCRdb keeps only in-frame clones here, not all; method: immunoSEQ multiplex PCR. The data show thousands of clones, roughly 60% seen once. The sample consisted of tumor tissue. These receptors originate from a human donor with high-grade serous ovarian cancer. Each CDR3 is given with its conserved first and last residue. A D gene is named only where the DNA matches it firmly. Clone size, where shown, is once, few, many, or a class for clones that have expanded.

>TRBJ2-3|-|TRBV6-5|-
TGTGCCAGCAGAAGCGGATTCGCCGGTATTACGCAGTATTTT
CASRSGFAGITQYF
>TRBJ1-1|-|TRBV11-1|-
TGTGCCAGCAGGGTGGGACAAGAGAACACTGAAGCTTTCTTT
CASRVGQENTEAFF
>TRBJ2-3|-|TRBV7-9|once
TGTGCCAGCCTACCGGGGGCCACAGATACGCAGTATTTT
CASLPGATDTQYF
>TRBJ1-2|-|TRBV5-8|-
TGTGCCAGCAGCTTGAGGCCGGTAAAGGATGGCTACACCTTC
CASSLRPVKDGYTF
>TRBJ1-2|-|TRBV19|-
TGTGCCAGTAACCCGGACCGAGGGACCTATGGCTACACCTTC
CASNPDRGTYGYTF
>TRBJ2-1|-|TRBV5-4|-
TGTGCCAGCAGCCCGACGGCTAATGAGCAGTTCTTC
CASSPTANEQFF
>TRBJ1-3|-|TRBV6-5|-
TGTGCCAGCAGTTACGACAGCGGAAACACCATATATTTT
CASSYDSGNTIYF
>TRBJ2-1|-|TRBV27|-
TGTGCCAGCAGTTTAAACTACAATGAGCAGTTCTTC
CASSLNYNEQFF
>TRBJ1-2|-|TRBV18|-
TGTGCCAGCTTGCCGGTGGTTGATACTAACTATGGCTACACCTTC
CASLPVVDTNYGYTF
>TRBJ1-5|TRBD1|TRBV7-9|-
TGTGCCAGCAGCTTAGTCGCTGGGACAGGGATCAATCAGCCCCAGCATTTT
CASSLVAGTGINQPQHF
>TRBJ2-7|-|TRBV7-6|-
TGTGCCAGCAGCCCAGAGGCCGGCACTAGCTCCGACGAGCAGTACTTC
CASSPEAGTSSDEQYF
>TRBJ1-6|TRBD1|TRBV5-1|-
TGCGCCAGCAGCTTGGCAGGGGGTTATAATTCACCCCTCCACTTT
CASSLAGGYNSPLHF
>TRBJ1-5|TRBD1|TRBV27|-
TGTGCCAGCAGCCAAAAGGTGACAGGGGCGAGCAATCAGCCCCAGCATTTT
CASSQKVTGASNQPQHF
>TRBJ1-2|-|TRBV7-2|-
TGTGCCAGCAGCTTAGAAAGTGGCTACACCTTC
CASSLESGYTF
>TRBJ1-2|-|TRBV7-9|-
TGTGCCAGCAGCTTAGATCCGGAGCTGGGCTATGGCTACACCTTC
CASSLDPELGYGYTF
>TRBJ2-7|-|TRBV7-9|few
TGTGCCAGCAGTTGGGGTCCCCAGCGGAACGAGCAGTACTTC
CASSWGPQRNEQYF
>TRBJ1-5|-|TRBV7-2|-
TGTGCCAGCAGCACCTTCCCGGATCAGCCCCAGCATTTT
CASSTFPDQPQHF
>TRBJ1-3|TRBD1|TRBV7-9|-
TGTGCCAGCACCTCAGACAGGGGTGGAAACACCATATATTTT
CASTSDRGGNTIYF
>TRBJ2-5|-|TRBV30|-
TGTGCCTGGAGTGTTCTGGAGAAGGGGACCCAGTACTTC
CAWSVLEKGTQYF
>TRBJ1-4|-|TRBV14|-
TGTGCCAGCAGCCAAGGACAGACTTCTAATGAAAAACTGTTTTTT
CASSQGQTSNEKLFF
>TRBJ2-2|TRBD2|TRBV29-1|-
TGCAGCGCAAGTAGCGGGGCGCGGGCCGGGGAGCTGTTTTTT
CSASSGARAGELFF
>TRBJ1-2|-|TRBV20-1|-
TGCAGTGCTACAGGGACGAGTGGCTACACCTTC
CSATGTSGYTF
>TRBJ2-7|-|TRBV28|once
TGTGCCAGCAGTGTGCCTGCTCGCGAGCAGTACTTC
CASSVPAREQYF
>TRBJ1-1|TRBD1|TRBV29-1|-
TGCAGCGTTGAAAGGCAGGGGGCAACTGAAGCTTTCTTT
CSVERQGATEAFF
>TRBJ1-6|TRBD1|TRBV28|-
TGTGCCAGCACCATACAGGGGTCGGGTAATTCACCCCTCCACTTT
CASTIQGSGNSPLHF
>TRBJ2-7|-|TRBV27|-
TGTGCCAGCAGTTTAGCCGGGGATGGGTACGAGCAGTACTTC
CASSLAGDGYEQYF
>TRBJ2-7|-|TRBV29-1|once
TGCAGCGGGGGGACCCCACCCTACGAGCAGTACTTC
CSGGTPPYEQYF
>TRBJ2-3|-|TRBV6-1|-
TGTGCCAGCAGTCTCCAGGGGACAGATACGCAGTATTTT
CASSLQGTDTQYF
>TRBJ1-2|-|TRBV4-1|-
TGCGCCAGCAGCCAAGGGGGGGGGTATGGCTACACCTTC
CASSQGGGYGYTF
>TRBJ1-1|-|TRBV2|few
TGTGCCAGCAGTGATGCAGGAGGGGACACTGAAGCTTTCTTT
CASSDAGGDTEAFF
>TRBJ1-5|TRBD1|TRBV27|-
TGTGCCAGCAGTTCGAAACCGGGACAGGGGTATATGCAGCCCCAGCATTTT
CASSSKPGQGYMQPQHF
>TRBJ2-5|-|TRBV4-1|medium-sized
TGCGCCAGCAGCAGGACTGCTCTTGAGACCCAGTACTTC
CASSRTALETQYF
>TRBJ2-1|-|TRBV6-5|few
TGTGCCAGCAGTAATGAGCAGAGCTCCTACAATGAGCAGTTCTTC
CASSNEQSSYNEQFF
>TRBJ2-5|-|TRBV7-2|-
TGTGCCAGCAGCTATCAGGGGAGCCAAGAGACCCAGTACTTC
CASSYQGSQETQYF
>TRBJ1-2|TRBD1|TRBV4-3|-
TGCGCCAGCAGCCAGGAGACAGGGAACTATGGCTACACCTTC
CASSQETGNYGYTF
>TRBJ1-5|-|TRBV5-8|-
TGTGCCCCCCGGGCCACCAATCAGCCCCAGCATTTT
CAPRATNQPQHF
>TRBJ1-6|-|TRBV28|few
TGTGCCAGCAGGCGAAGTTCACCCCTCCACTTT
CASRRSSPLHF
>TRBJ2-3|-|TRBV5-1|few
TGCGCCAGCAGCTTATTGGCCGGGAGCATCACAGATACGCAGTATTTT
CASSLLAGSITDTQYF
>TRBJ1-2|-|TRBV5-1|-
TGCGCCAGCAGCTTGGACGCTTCGGGCAGGGAGGATGGCTCCACCTTC
CASSLDASGREDGSTF